The 30 T cell receptor beta chains in this list originate from one sample, sequenced in a study of T cells in Graves' hyperthyroidism and ophthalmopathy. Researchers took RNA transcripts and amplified the TCR beta CDR3 regions from them. The HTBI set primed first-round TCR CDR3 RT-PCR. TCRdb redid the calling of the multiplex PCR reads with MiXCR, one entry per CDR3 protein. The table lists around 600,000 distinct CDR3 sequences, 13% to 15% of them singletons. Specimen: blood. Receptors were obtained from a woman aged 18-29 years with Graves' ophthalmopathy.

This clonotype appeared many times. At one end, the junction sequence differs from germline, possibly due to a read error. The V gene is TRBV28, the J gene TRBJ2-5, with TRBD1 identical over 7 bases. The CDR3 extends over 16 amino acids. Germline V gene sequence: CDR1 MDHEN, CDR2 SYDVKM. The CDR3 DNA sequence: TGTGCCAGCAGTGAAGGGACAGCGAAACACCAAGAGACCCAATACTTC. Its protein product is CASSEGTAKHQETQYF.

This clonotype was seen more than once but under ten times. The chain employs TRBV5-1 and TRBJ2-1; 9 nucleotides agree with TRBD1. The CDR3 is made up of 15 amino acids. Germline CDR1 and CDR2: SGHRS and YFSETQ. Trimming at V came to 3 bases and at J to 6 bases, leaving 7 bases not matched to a gene. For the CDR3, the DNA is TGCGCCAGCAGCTACCCGGGACAGGGATTCAATGAGCAGTTCTTC. Translated: CASSYPGQGFNEQFF.

This clonotype has more than one count but fewer than ten. Germline and junction disagree at one end, which may indicate a read error. The rearrangement joins TRBV11-2 to TRBJ2-1, with 9 bases that match TRBD1. Germline lookup yields CDR1 SGHAT and CDR2 FQNNGV. The CDR3 contains 18 residues. CDR3 nucleotide sequence: TGTGCCAGCAGCTTAGATAGGACAGGGGAGCCCCCATACAATGGGCAGTTCTTC. Residues: CASSLDRTGEPPYNGQFF.

This clonotype was observed many times. The rearrangement links TRBV7-8 to TRBJ2-5, with TRBD2 matching over 9 bases. The ends lost 2 bases at V and 5 bases at J; junction bases unmatched: 9. Germline values: CDR1 SGHVS, CDR2 FQNEAQ. The CDR3 spans 16 residues. For the CDR3, the DNA is TGTGCCAGCAGCTTAATCTGGGCGGGAGGGTTTGAGACCCAGTACTTC. Translation gives CASSLIWAGGFETQYF. Using reference TRBV7-8 and TRBJ2-5 for the parts outside the CDR3, the full variable domain is GAGVSQSPRYKVAKRGQDVALRCDPISGHVSLFWYQQALGQGPEFLTYFQNEAQLDKSGLPSDRFFAERPEGSVSTLKIQRTQQEDSAVYLCASSLIWAGGFETQYFGPGTRLLVL.

Ten or more counts support this clonotype. The chain is built from TRBV5-1 and TRBJ1-4; D unresolved. This CDR3 spans 16 amino acids. CDR1 and CDR2 from the germline V gene are SGHRS and YFSETQ. The germline V and J ends were trimmed by 4 bases and 0 bases, with 13 bases remaining between them. CDR3 bases: TGCGCCAGCAGCCCGCGACAACTAGCAACTAATGAAAAACTGTTTTTT. Translated, it gives CASSPRQLATNEKLFF.

This clonotype was found a few times. The V gene is TRBV28, the J gene TRBJ2-4, with D perhaps assigned TRBD1 or TRBD2 (7 bases each). The length of the CDR3 is 13 residues. V was cut by 7 bases and J by 9 bases, with 16 bases left in between. The V gene's germline CDR1 is MDHEN and CDR2 SYDVKM. CDR3 sequence (DNA): TGTGCCAGCATCCAGGGGGGGCGCGGCATTCAGTACTTC. Encoded protein: CASIQGGRGIQYF.

This clonotype was seen more than once but under ten times. The chain recombines TRBV30 with TRBJ1-4; D is possibly TRBD1 (5 bases). Germline CDR1 GTSNPN, CDR2 SVGIG (reference sequence). The V and J ends lost 0 bases and 16 bases respectively, with 12 bases between them. The CDR3 extends over 11 amino acids. The CDR3 sequence is CAWSVGEGEFF. Written as DNA, the CDR3 is TGTGCCTGGAGTGTAGGGGAAGGGGAGTTTTTT.

The chain is built from TRBV20-1 and TRBJ2-3, with 9 positions matching TRBD2. V was pared by 5 bases and J by 6 bases, with 12 bases of the junction left unmatched. Germline V lookup: CDR1 DFQATT, CDR2 SNEGSKA (reference sequence). The CDR3 is 15 residues long. CDR3 sequence (DNA): TGCAGTGCTCCCCGTTCAGCGGGAGGCAGGGATACGCAGTATTTT. Translation gives CSAPRSAGGRDTQYF.

This clonotype was picked up many times. The chain employs TRBV9 and TRBJ1-3, with D uncertain. CDR3 length: 14 amino acids. V was shortened by 0 bases and J by 4 bases, with 8 bases between the two germline ends. CDR1 and CDR2 (germline): SGDLS, YYNGEE. In nucleotides, the CDR3 is TGTGCCAGCAGCGTAGGTGACGGGGGAAACACCATATATTTT. It encodes CASSVGDGGNTIYF.

The chain is built from TRBV4-2 and TRBJ1-5; weak D call: TRBD1 (5 bases). CDR3 length: 15 amino acids. V lost 4 bases, J lost 6 bases, and 16 bases lay in between. CDR1 is LGHNA, CDR2 YNFKEQ, per germline. The CDR3 sequence: CASSPWDSESQPQHF. CDR3 bases: TGTGCCAGCAGCCCCTGGGACTCGGAAAGTCAGCCCCAGCATTTT.

CDR3 sequence reads: CASRQTDQPQHF. The CDR3 DNA reads TGTGCCAGCCGACAGACCGATCAGCCCCAGCATTTT. This rearrangement joins TRBV2 to TRBJ1-5; TRBD1 is a possible D gene (5 bases). The germline V and J ends were trimmed by 8 bases and 5 bases, with 10 bases remaining between them. The CDR3 consists of 12 residues. Looked up from germline, CDR1 is SNHLY and CDR2 is FYNNEI.

This clonotype was recorded a few times. The gene calls are TRBV20-1 and TRBJ2-1; D gene unclear. Germline V gene lookup returns CDR1 DFQATT and CDR2 SNEGSKA (reference sequence). The length of the CDR3 is 14 residues. V was cut by 1 base and J by 5 bases, with 12 bases left in between. As DNA, the CDR3 is TGCAGTGCTAGAGTTGCTCCCACCCACAATGAGCAGTTCTTC. It yields the protein CSARVAPTHNEQFF.

The chain has TRBV6-2 or TRBV6-3 and TRBJ2-3; D ambiguous. Germline assignment: CDR1 MNHEY and CDR2 SVGEGT. The CDR3 consists of 15 residues. The germline V and J ends were trimmed by 4 bases and 1 base, with 12 bases remaining between them. CDR3 nucleotide sequence: TGTGCCAGCAGTTTTTACGGGCGCGGCACAGATACGCAGTATTTT. Translated, it gives CASSFYGRGTDTQYF.

This clonotype was recorded at least ten times. The rearrangement uses TRBV28 and TRBJ2-7, with TRBD1 identical over 10 bases. There are 16 residues in the CDR3. CDR1 and CDR2 (germline): MDHEN, SYDVKM. With 5 bases clipped from V and 3 bases from J, the junction kept 10 bases outside the gene matches. The CDR3 loop reads CASSPSWDRGNYEQYF. The CDR3 DNA reads TGTGCCAGCAGTCCCTCCTGGGACAGGGGAAACTACGAGCAGTACTTC.

This chain links TRBV27 with TRBJ2-1, with 11 bases aligning to TRBD1. Trimming cost V 3 bases and J 9 bases; bases outside gene matches: 10. Germline assignment: CDR1 MNHEY and CDR2 SMNVEV (reference sequence). The CDR3 consists of 16 residues. Here the CDR3 DNA reads TGTGCCAGCAGTTTTCGACCCGGGACAGGGGGGGGTGAGCAGTTCTTC. Residues: CASSFRPGTGGGEQFF.

This clonotype was detected only a few times. This chain connects TRBV20-1 to TRBJ1-2; 9 nucleotides line up with TRBD1. The length of the CDR3 is 15 residues. The trim removed 3 bases at V and 4 bases at J, leaving 9 bases unmatched. Per the germline V gene, CDR1 is DFQATT and CDR2 is SNEGSKA (reference sequence). The CDR3 reads CSASETGGAFYGYTF. Written as DNA, the CDR3 is TGCAGTGCTAGTGAAACAGGGGGCGCCTTCTATGGCTACACCTTC.

This clonotype was recorded a few times. The V and J genes are TRBV7-9 and TRBJ1-5; no definite D call. The CDR3 is made up of 13 amino acids. Trimming stripped 2 bases from V and 7 bases from J, with 9 bases between. The germline CDR1 and CDR2 sequences are SEHNR and FQNEAQ (reference sequence). The CDR3 DNA is TGTGCCAGCAGCTTAACGGAAAGACAGCCCCAGCATTTT. Its translation is CASSLTERQPQHF.

There are many counts of this clonotype. The chain combines TRBV2 with TRBJ2-1, with 11 positions matching TRBD1. V lost 6 bases, J lost 8 bases, and 9 bases stayed unmatched. CDR3 length: 15 amino acids. Germline V CDR1 and CDR2: SNHLY, FYNNEI. In DNA, the CDR3 is TGTGCCAGCAGGGCGCCCGGGACAGGGGGTCATGAGCAGTTCTTC. Encoded protein: CASRAPGTGGHEQFF.

This clonotype was counted only a few times. The chain employs TRBV4-2 and TRBJ2-5, with 7 bases identical to TRBD1. V lost 4 bases, J lost 0 bases, and 8 bases stayed unmatched. The V gene's germline CDR1 is LGHNA and CDR2 YNFKEQ. The CDR3 spans 16 residues. The CDR3 here is CASSRPSDRDQETQYF. In DNA form, the CDR3 reads TGTGCCAGCAGCCGGCCAAGCGACAGGGACCAAGAGACCCAGTACTTC.

In this sample, this clonotype turned up a few times. The gene calls are TRBV10-3 and TRBJ2-3; D remains ambiguous. Trimming took 4 bases from V and 0 from J, leaving 8 bases between them. Germline V CDR1 and CDR2: ENHRY, SYGVKD. The CDR3 runs to 14 residues. CDR3 sequence: CAISGATSTDTQYF. The CDR3 nucleotides read TGTGCCATCAGTGGGGCGACCAGCACAGATACGCAGTATTTT.

As DNA, the CDR3 is TGTGCCAGCAGCTTCCAGAGGAGGCCCTACAATGAGCAGTTCTTC. The encoded protein is CASSFQRRPYNEQFF. The V call is TRBV5-5, the J call TRBJ2-1; the D gene is possibly TRBD2 (5 bases). V was clipped by 2 bases and J by 2 bases, with 11 bases between them. This CDR3 comprises 15 residues. Germline CDR1 SGHKS, CDR2 YYEKEE (reference sequence).

In its sample, this clonotype was seen many times. The chain combines TRBV11-1 with TRBJ2-3, with TRBD2 as a possible D gene (5 bases). The CDR3 totals 14 residues. Germline assignment: CDR1 SGHAT and CDR2 FQDESV (reference sequence). Between the trimmed V and J ends, which lost 9 bases and 3 bases, there was a span of 16 bases. The CDR3 DNA reads as TGTGCCAGTCAATTTACGGACTGGACAGATACGCAGTATTTT. This codes for CASQFTDWTDTQYF.

This clonotype appeared many times. V gene TRBV20-1 combines with J gene TRBJ2-1; D is undetermined. Trimming cost V 0 bases and J 4 bases, with 10 bases left between them. Germline CDR1 reads DFQATT; CDR2 reads SNEGSKA (reference sequence). This CDR3 contains 14 residues. CDR3 nucleotides: TGCAGTGCTAGAGATCCGGCAGCATACAATGAGCAGTTCTTC. This sequence encodes CSARDPAAYNEQFF.

Many counts were recorded for this clonotype. The chain carries TRBV27 and TRBJ1-1; 8 nucleotides line up with TRBD1. This CDR3 comprises 15 residues. The germline V gene encodes CDR1 MNHEY and CDR2 SMNVEV (reference sequence). J was trimmed by 1 base and V by 4 bases; bases with no gene match: 5. The CDR3 here is CASSSGTGWNTEAFF. CDR3 in DNA: TGTGCCAGCAGTTCCGGGACAGGTTGGAACACTGAAGCTTTCTTT.

This clonotype was observed a few times. The rearrangement links TRBV7-3 to TRBJ2-2; D unresolved. CDR1 SGHTA and CDR2 FQGTGA come from the germline V gene. The CDR3 extends over 14 amino acids. V shed 5 bases and J shed 2 bases, with 9 bases lying between them. Written as DNA, the CDR3 is TGTGCCAGCAGCCCAGTAAGAAACACCGGGGAGCTGTTTTTT. Translated, it gives CASSPVRNTGELFF.

This clonotype was seen at least ten times. The chain combines TRBV18 with TRBJ2-7, with TRBD1 identical over 10 bases. This CDR3 has 16 residues. Germline V gene data show CDR1 as KGHSH and CDR2 as LQKENI. The V gene end was trimmed by 2 bases and the J gene end by 3 bases; junction bases not matched to a gene: 7. CDR3 protein: CASSPSEGQGFYEQYF. CDR3 coding DNA: TGTGCCAGCTCACCATCGGAGGGACAGGGGTTCTACGAGCAGTACTTC.

With regard to this clonotype: A much more abundant neighbour one base away suggests this may be a read error. The V call is TRBV20-1, the J call TRBJ2-7; perhaps TRBD1 as D (5 bases). Per germline, CDR1 DFQATT and CDR2 SNEGSKA (reference sequence). The V end was cut by 7 bases, the J end by 0 bases, with 16 bases between. This CDR3 comprises 14 residues. The CDR3 DNA is TGCAGTGTCCAACCGCAGGGTTACTCCTACGAGCAGTACTTC. It yields the protein CSVQPQGYSYEQYF.

In its sample, this clonotype was seen a few times. The CDR3 DNA sequence: TGTGCCAGCAGCGTAAATCCCAAGACAGGGATGAGGTACACTGAAGCTTTCTTT. This sequence encodes CASSVNPKTGMRYTEAFF. The chain employs TRBV7-9 and TRBJ1-1, with 7 bases fitting TRBD1. The CDR3 is made up of 18 amino acids. Germline V gives CDR1 SEHNR, CDR2 FQNEAQ (reference sequence). The trim removed 5 bases at V and 3 bases at J, leaving 18 bases unmatched.

This clonotype showed up many times. The V call is TRBV20-1, the J call TRBJ2-7, with D perhaps TRBD2 (5 bases). The CDR3 consists of 12 residues. V lost 3 bases to trimming and J lost 7 bases, with 13 bases between them. CDR1 is DFQATT, CDR2 SNEGSKA, per germline (reference sequence). The CDR3 is CSARTPPGEQYF. For the CDR3, the DNA is TGCAGTGCTAGGACTCCTCCGGGGGAGCAGTACTTC.

This clonotype has ten or more counts. The V gene is TRBV27, the J gene TRBJ2-7; no clear D gene. The CDR3 is 14 residues long. Trimming took off 7 bases at V and 0 bases at J, with 13 bases between the two ends. Germline V lookup: CDR1 MNHEY, CDR2 SMNVEV (reference sequence). The CDR3 sequence: CASKGTSYSYEQYF. The CDR3, as DNA: TGTGCCAGCAAGGGTACGAGCTACTCCTACGAGCAGTACTTC.